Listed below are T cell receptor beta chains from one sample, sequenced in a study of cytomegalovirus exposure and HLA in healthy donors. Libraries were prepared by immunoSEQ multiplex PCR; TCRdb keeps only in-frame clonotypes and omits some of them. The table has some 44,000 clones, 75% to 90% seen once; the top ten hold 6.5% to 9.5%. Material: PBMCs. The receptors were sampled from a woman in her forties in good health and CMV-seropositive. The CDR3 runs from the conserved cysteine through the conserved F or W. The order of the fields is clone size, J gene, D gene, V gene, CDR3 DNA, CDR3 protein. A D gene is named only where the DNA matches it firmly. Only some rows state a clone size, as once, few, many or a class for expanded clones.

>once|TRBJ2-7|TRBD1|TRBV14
TGTGCCAGCAGCGACCGGGACAGGGTCAACGAGCAGTACTTC
CASSDRDRVNEQYF
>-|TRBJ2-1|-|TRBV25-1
TGTGCCAGCAGAGGGGGGGCCGAAATAAGATCCTACAATGAGCAGTTCTTC
CASRGGAEIRSYNEQFF
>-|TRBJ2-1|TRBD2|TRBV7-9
TGTGCCAGCAGCCATCAAGCGGGACTCTCCTACAATGAGCAGTTCTTC
CASSHQAGLSYNEQFF
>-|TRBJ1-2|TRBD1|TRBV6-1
TGTGCCAGCAGTGATGATCCTCGAGGACAGGGCGTGGGCTATGGCTACACCTTC
CASSDDPRGQGVGYGYTF
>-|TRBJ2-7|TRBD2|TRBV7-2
TGTGCCAGCAGCTTAGGCGGGAGGAGCTCCTACGAGCAGTACTTC
CASSLGGRSSYEQYF
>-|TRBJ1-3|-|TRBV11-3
TGTGCCAGCAGCTTCGGTACCGGAGACTCTGGAAACACCATATATTTT
CASSFGTGDSGNTIYF
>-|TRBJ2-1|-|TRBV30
TGTGCCTGGAGTTCCGGGACATCAAGCTCCTACAATGAGCAGTTCTTC
CAWSSGTSSSYNEQFF
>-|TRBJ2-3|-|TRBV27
TGTGCCAGCAGTTCCCCCCTGGGCCGCACAGATACGCAGTATTTT
CASSSPLGRTDTQYF
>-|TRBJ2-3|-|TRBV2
TGTGCCAGCACGACAGCGCCGACAGATACGCAGTATTTT
CASTTAPTDTQYF
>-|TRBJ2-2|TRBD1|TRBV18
TGTGCCAGCTCATCACGACAGGGGGCGAGGTCCGGGGAGCTGTTTTTT
CASSSRQGARSGELFF
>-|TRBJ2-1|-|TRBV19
TGTGCCAGTAGTGTAACCGGGACTCCGAATGAGCAGTTCTTC
CASSVTGTPNEQFF
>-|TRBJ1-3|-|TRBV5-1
TGCGCCAGCAGCTCGGGACTTCCGAGCTCTGGAAACACCATATATTTT
CASSSGLPSSGNTIYF
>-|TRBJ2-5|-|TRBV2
TGTGCCAGCAGTGACGGGGGGCCCGGGACCCAGTACTTC
CASSDGGPGTQYF
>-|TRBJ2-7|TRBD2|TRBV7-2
TGTGCCAGCAGCTTATCGGGACTAGCGGGAATGGTTCCTTACTACGAGCAGTACTTC
CASSLSGLAGMVPYYEQYF